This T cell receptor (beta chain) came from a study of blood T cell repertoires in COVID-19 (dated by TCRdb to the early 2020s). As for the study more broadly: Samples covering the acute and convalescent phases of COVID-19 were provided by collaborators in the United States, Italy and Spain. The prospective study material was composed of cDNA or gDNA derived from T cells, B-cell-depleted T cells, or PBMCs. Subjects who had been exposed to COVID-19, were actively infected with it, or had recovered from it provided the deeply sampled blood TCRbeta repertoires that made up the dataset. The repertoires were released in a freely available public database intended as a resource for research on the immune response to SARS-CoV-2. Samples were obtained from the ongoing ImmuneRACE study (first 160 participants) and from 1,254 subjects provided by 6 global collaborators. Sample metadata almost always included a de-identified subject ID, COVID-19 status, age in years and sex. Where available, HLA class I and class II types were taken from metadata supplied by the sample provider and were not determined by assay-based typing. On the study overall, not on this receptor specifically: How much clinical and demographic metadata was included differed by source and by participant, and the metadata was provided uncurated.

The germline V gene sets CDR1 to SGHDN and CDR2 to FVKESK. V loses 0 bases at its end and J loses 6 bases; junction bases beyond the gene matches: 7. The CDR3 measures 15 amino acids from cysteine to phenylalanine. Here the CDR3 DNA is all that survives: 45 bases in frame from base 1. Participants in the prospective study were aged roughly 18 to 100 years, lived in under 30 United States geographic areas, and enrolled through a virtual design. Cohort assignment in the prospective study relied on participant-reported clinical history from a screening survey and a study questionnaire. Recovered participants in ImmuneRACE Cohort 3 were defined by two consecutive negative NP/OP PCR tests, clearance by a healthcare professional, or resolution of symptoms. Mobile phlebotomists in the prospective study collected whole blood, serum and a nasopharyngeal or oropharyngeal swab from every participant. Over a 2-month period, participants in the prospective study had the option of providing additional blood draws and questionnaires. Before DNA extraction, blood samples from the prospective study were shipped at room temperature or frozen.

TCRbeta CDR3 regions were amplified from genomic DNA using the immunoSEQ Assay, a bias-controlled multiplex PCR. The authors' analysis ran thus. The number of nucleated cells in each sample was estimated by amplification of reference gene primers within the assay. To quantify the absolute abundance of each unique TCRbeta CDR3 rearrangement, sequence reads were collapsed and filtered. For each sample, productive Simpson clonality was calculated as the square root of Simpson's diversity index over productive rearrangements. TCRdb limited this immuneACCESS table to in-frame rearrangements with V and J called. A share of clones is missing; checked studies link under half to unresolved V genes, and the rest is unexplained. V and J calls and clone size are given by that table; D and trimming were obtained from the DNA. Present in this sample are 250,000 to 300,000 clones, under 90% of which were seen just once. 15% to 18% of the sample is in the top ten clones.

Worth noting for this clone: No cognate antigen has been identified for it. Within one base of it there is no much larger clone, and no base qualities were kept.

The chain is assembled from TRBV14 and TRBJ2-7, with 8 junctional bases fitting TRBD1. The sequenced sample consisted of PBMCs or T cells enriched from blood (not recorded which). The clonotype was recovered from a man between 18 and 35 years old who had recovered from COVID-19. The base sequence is TGTGCCAGCAGCCAAGACCTCGTCAGGGGGCGCGAGCAGTACTTC. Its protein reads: CASSQDLVRGREQYF.